Listed here is a single T cell receptor (beta chain). Its antigen is not known. The sample originates from a study of OX40 agonist ivuxolimab in advanced cancers. Across the whole study: Partial responses were observed in three patients, of whom one had hepatocellular carcinoma and two had cutaneous melanoma.

The V gene's germline CDR1 is KGHSY and CDR2 FQNENV. The V segment lost 5 bases and the J segment 1 base; nucleotides outside the gene matches: 6. This CDR3 has 15 residues. Points from the study as a whole: On average, a greater number of expanded clones characterised CD8+ T cells relative to CD4+. Low clonal expansion, among the lowest seen, marked partial responders at 0.1-3.0 mg/kg. Low normalized clonal expansion also occurred in some nonresponding patients.

The repertoire was sequenced with immunoSEQ multiplex PCR; TCRdb's copy has only in-frame clones and lacks some. The sample includes almost 45,000 clones, roughly 90% of them seen just once. The TCR sequence derives from an adult with an advanced solid tumor such as melanoma, head and neck, liver or kidney cancer. The specimen comprised CD4+ or CD8+ T cells sorted from blood, sampled in a trial of the OX40 agonist ivuxolimab. This chain joins TRBV16 and TRBJ1-1; 8 bases line up with TRBD1. Here the CDR3 reads CASSKYRGRNTEAFF. The CDR3 DNA follows: TGTGCCAGCAGCAAATACAGGGGGAGGAACACTGAAGCTTTCTTT. The full variable domain, completed using reference TRBV16 and TRBJ1-1, is GEEVAQTPKHLVRGEGQKAKLYCAPIKGHSYVFWYQQVLKNEFKFLISFQNENVFDETGMPKERFSAKCLPNSPCSLEIQATKLEDSAVYFCASSKYRGRNTEAFFGQGTRLTVV.